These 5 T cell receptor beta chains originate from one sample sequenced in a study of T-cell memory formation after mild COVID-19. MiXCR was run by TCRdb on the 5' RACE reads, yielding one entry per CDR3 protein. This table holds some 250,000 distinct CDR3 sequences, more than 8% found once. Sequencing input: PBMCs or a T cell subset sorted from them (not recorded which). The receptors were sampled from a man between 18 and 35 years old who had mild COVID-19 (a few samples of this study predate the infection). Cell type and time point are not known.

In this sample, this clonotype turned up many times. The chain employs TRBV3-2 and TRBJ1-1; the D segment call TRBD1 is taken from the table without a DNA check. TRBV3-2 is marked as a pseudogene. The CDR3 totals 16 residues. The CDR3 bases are TGTGCCAGCAGCCTCTGTGGGGGGGGTCCAAACACTGAAGCTTTCTTT. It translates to CASSLCGGGPNTEAFF.

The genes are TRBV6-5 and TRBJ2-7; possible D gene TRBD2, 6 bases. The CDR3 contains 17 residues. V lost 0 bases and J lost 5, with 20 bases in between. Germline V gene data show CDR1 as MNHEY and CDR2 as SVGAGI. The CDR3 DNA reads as TGTGCCAGCAGTTACTCGAGTGGGACTGGAAACCCCCACGAGCAGTACTTC. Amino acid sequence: CASSYSSGTGNPHEQYF.

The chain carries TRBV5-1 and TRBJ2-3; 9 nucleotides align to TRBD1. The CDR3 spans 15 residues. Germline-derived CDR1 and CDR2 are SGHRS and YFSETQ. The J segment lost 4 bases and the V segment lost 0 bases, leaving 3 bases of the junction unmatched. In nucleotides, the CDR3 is TGCGCCAGCAGCTTGGCACAGGGGGCCTCAGATACGCAGTATTTT. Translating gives CASSLAQGASDTQYF.

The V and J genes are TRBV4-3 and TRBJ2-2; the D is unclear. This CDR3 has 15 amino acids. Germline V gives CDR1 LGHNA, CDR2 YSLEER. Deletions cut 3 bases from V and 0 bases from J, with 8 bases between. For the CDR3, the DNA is TGCGCCAGCAGCCAGGGTCTTCCGAACACCGGGGAGCTGTTTTTT. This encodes CASSQGLPNTGELFF.

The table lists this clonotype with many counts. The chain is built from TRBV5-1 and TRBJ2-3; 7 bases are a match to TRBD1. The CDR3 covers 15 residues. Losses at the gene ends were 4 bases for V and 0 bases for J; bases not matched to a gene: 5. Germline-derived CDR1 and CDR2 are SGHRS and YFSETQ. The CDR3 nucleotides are TGCGCCAGCAGCGCCGAGGGACAGAGCACAGATACGCAGTATTTT. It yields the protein CASSAEGQSTDTQYF. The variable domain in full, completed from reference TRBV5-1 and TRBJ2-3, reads KAGVTQTPRYLIKTRGQQVTLSCSPISGHRSVSWYQQTPGQGLQFLFEYFSETQRNKGNFPGRFSGRQFSNSRSEMNVSTLELGDSALYLCASSAEGQSTDTQYFGPGTRLTVL.